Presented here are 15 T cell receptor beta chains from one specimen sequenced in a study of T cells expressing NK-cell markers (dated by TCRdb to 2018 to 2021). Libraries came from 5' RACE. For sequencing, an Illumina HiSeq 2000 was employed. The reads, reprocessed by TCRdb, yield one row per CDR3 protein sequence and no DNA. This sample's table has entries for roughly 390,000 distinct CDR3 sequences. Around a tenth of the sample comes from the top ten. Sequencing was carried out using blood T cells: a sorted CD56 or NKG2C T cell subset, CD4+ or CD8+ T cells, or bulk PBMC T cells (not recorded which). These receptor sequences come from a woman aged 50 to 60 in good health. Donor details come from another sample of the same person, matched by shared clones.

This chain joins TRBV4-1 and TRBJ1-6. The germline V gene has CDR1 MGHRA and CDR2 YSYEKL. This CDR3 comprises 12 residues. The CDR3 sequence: CASSQAASPLHF.

The CDR3 sequence is CSARVPGGDSPLHF. This chain links TRBV20-1 with TRBJ1-6; TCRdb outputs TRBD1, but without DNA this stays unchecked. CDR1 is DFQATT, CDR2 SNEGSKA, per germline (reference sequence). CDR3 length: 14 residues.

This CDR3 is CATSDSDSQNQPQHF. V gene TRBV24-1 combines with J gene TRBJ1-5; there is no DNA to check the TCRdb D call of TRBD1. The CDR3 runs to 15 residues. CDR1 is KGHDR, CDR2 SFDVKD, per germline.

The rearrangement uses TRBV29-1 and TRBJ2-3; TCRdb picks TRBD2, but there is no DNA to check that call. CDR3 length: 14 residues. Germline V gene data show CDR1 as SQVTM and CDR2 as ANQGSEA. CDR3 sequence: CSGGLAGSTDTQYF.

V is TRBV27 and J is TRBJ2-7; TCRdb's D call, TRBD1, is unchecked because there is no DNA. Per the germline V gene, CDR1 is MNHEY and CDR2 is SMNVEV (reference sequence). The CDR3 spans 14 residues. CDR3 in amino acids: CASTQPGGAYEQYF.

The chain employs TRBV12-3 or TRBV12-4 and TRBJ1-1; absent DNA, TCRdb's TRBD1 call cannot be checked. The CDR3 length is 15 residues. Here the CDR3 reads CASTIGTGGLVEAFF.

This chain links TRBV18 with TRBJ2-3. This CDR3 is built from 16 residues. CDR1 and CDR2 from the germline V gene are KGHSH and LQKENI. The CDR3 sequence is CASSPPILGSTDTQYF.

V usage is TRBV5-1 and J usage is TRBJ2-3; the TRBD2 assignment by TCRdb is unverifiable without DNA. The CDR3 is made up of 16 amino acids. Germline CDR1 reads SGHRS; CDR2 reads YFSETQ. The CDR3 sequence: CASSLTSGRWSDTQYF. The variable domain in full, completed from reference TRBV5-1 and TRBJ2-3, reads KAGVTQTPRYLIKTRGQQVTLSCSPISGHRSVSWYQQTPGQGLQFLFEYFSETQRNKGNFPGRFSGRQFSNSRSEMNVSTLELGDSALYLCASSLTSGRWSDTQYFGPGTRLTVL.

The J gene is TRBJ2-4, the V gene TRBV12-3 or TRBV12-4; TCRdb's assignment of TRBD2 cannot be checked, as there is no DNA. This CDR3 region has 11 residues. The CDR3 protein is CASSLGTDQYF.

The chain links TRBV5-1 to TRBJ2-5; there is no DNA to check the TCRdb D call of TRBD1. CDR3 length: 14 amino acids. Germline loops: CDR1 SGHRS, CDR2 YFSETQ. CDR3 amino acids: CASRRQGSEETQYF. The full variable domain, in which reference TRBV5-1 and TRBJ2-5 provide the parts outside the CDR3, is KAGVTQTPRYLIKTRGQQVTLSCSPISGHRSVSWYQQTPGQGLQFLFEYFSETQRNKGNFPGRFSGRQFSNSRSEMNVSTLELGDSALYLCASRRQGSEETQYFGPGTRLLVL.

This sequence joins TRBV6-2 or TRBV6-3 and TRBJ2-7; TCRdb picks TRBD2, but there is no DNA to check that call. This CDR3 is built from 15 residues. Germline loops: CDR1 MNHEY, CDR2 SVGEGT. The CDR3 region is CASSTLTRFTDEQYF.

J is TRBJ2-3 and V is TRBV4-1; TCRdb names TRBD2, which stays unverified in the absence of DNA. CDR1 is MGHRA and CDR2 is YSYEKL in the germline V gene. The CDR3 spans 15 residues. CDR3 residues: CASSQVGLGTDTQYF.

CDR3: CASSEGQRNTEAFF. This chain connects TRBV10-2 to TRBJ1-1. The length of the CDR3 is 14 residues. CDR1 WSHSY and CDR2 SAAADI come from the germline V gene.

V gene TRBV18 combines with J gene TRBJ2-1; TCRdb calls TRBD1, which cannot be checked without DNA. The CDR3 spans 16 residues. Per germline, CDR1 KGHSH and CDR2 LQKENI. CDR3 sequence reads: CASSHLPHGAGDEQFF.

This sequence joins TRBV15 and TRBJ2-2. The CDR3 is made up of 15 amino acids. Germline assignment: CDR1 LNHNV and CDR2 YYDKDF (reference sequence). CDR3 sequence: CATSPTRISTGELFF. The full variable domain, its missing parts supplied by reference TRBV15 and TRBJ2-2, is DAMVIQNPRYQVTQFGKPVTLSCSQTLNHNVMYWYQQKSSQAPKLLFHYYDKDFNNEADTPDNFQSRRPNTSFCFLDIRSPGLGDTAMYLCATSPTRISTGELFFGEGSRLTVL.